Following are 32 T cell receptor beta chains from one sample sequenced in a study of T cells in Graves' hyperthyroidism and ophthalmopathy. The investigators amplified TCR beta CDR3 regions from RNA transcripts. The TCR CDR3 was amplified in a first-round RT-PCR using the HTBI primer set. TCRdb reanalysed the multiplex PCR reads using MiXCR and keeps one entry per CDR3 protein. The sample records under 300,000 distinct CDR3 sequences, 13% being singletons. Sequenced sample: blood. These receptors were taken from a woman in her twenties or thirties with Graves' hyperthyroidism that later progressed to Graves' ophthalmopathy.

This clonotype appeared many times. V and J are TRBV28 and TRBJ2-3; D might be TRBD1 (6 bases). Looked up from germline, CDR1 is MDHEN and CDR2 is SYDVKM. The CDR3 loop spans 13 amino acids. Trimming cost V 5 bases and J 9 bases, with 15 bases left between them. The CDR3 sequence: CASSLSQGKTQYF. DNA for the CDR3: TGTGCCAGCAGTCTGTCGCAGGGGAAAACGCAGTATTTT.

This clonotype was seen repeatedly, ten times or more. The genes are TRBV2 and TRBJ1-1, with D perhaps matching TRBD1 (5 bases). Looked up from germline, CDR1 is SNHLY and CDR2 is FYNNEI. V lost 2 bases and J lost 6, with 16 bases in between. This CDR3 is built from 15 residues. The CDR3 spells CASSESGKGRAEAFF. CDR3 bases: TGTGCCAGCAGTGAATCAGGGAAGGGGAGGGCTGAAGCTTTCTTT.

In this sample, this clonotype turned up many times. The rearrangement joins TRBV20-1 to TRBJ2-1; 11 nucleotides agree with TRBD2. Germline lookup yields CDR1 DFQATT and CDR2 SNEGSKA (reference sequence). The length of the CDR3 is 15 residues. With 3 bases clipped from V and 5 bases from J, the junction kept 6 bases outside the gene matches. CDR3 protein: CSASPPGLADNEQFF. DNA of the CDR3: TGCAGTGCTAGCCCACCGGGACTAGCGGACAATGAGCAGTTCTTC.

The chain links TRBV28 to TRBJ2-3; D is unclear. CDR1 MDHEN and CDR2 SYDVKM come from the germline V gene. Deletions cut 5 bases from V and 4 bases from J, with 7 bases between. The CDR3 consists of 12 residues. CDR3 in amino acids: CASSRPPDTQYF. The CDR3 DNA reads as TGTGCCAGCAGTCGCCCCCCAGATACGCAGTATTTT. The variable domain in full, with the rest retrieved from reference TRBV28 and TRBJ2-3, is DVKVTQSSRYLVKRTGEKVFLECVQDMDHENMFWYRQDPGLGLRLIYFSYDVKMKEKGDIPEGYSVSREKKERFSLILESASTNQTSMYLCASSRPPDTQYFGPGTRLTVL.

This clonotype was found many times. The chain links TRBV18 to TRBJ2-1, with 9 bases aligning to TRBD2. The germline gives CDR1 KGHSH, CDR2 LQKENI. V was clipped by 6 bases and J by 8 bases; unmatched bases: 11. There are 15 residues in the CDR3. The CDR3 loop reads CASSLEREVGDEQFF. The CDR3 DNA reads as TGTGCCAGCTCCTTGGAGCGGGAGGTCGGTGATGAGCAGTTCTTC.

Turning to this clonotype: The junction and the germline gene differ at one end; a read error may be behind it. This chain connects TRBV27 to TRBJ1-2, with D tentatively TRBD1 (6 bases). The germline gives CDR1 MNHEY, CDR2 SMNVEV (reference sequence). CDR3 size: 13 residues. The CDR3 spells CARRDPGALGYTF. The CDR3 DNA is TGTGCCCGCAGGGATCCAGGGGCCTTGGGCTACACCTTC.

The chain joins TRBV6-2 or TRBV6-3 to TRBJ2-3, with D unresolved. V was shortened by 2 bases and J by 3 bases, with 6 bases between the two germline ends. Germline V gene sequence: CDR1 MNHEY, CDR2 SVGEGT. The CDR3 runs to 13 residues. The CDR3 loop is CASSYPLTDTQYF. The CDR3 DNA follows: TGTGCCAGCAGTTACCCCCTAACAGATACGCAGTATTTT.

This clonotype has a count of ten or more. J is TRBJ2-7 and V is TRBV27; D gene ambiguous. The CDR3 covers 12 residues. The germline CDR1 and CDR2 sequences are MNHEY and SMNVEV (reference sequence). V was shortened by 5 bases and J by 2 bases, with 7 bases between the two germline ends. DNA of the CDR3: TGTGCCAGCAGTGACCTAACCTACGAGCAGTACTTC. Translating it yields CASSDLTYEQYF.

As for this clonotype: A much larger clone differs by one base, so this may be a read error. The CDR3 protein is CSVQPGASGSYQETQYF. The CDR3 DNA reads TGCAGCGTTCAGCCTGGGGCTAGCGGGAGTTATCAAGAGACCCAGTACTTC. The V call is TRBV29-1, the J call TRBJ2-5, with 10 bases matching TRBD2. This CDR3 region has 17 residues. Germline CDR1 SQVTM, CDR2 ANQGSEA. V lost 5 bases, J lost 2 bases, and 14 bases stayed unmatched.

Many counts were recorded for this clonotype. V is TRBV20-1 and J is TRBJ2-1, with TRBD2 matching over 9 bases. The germline V gene has CDR1 DFQATT and CDR2 SNEGSKA (reference sequence). Trimming removed 0 bases from V and 7 bases from J; junction bases left unmatched: 10. This CDR3 has 16 residues. The CDR3 DNA is TGCAGTGCTAGAGATTCGTCAAGCGGGAGGTTAAATGAGCAGTTCTTC. Its translation: CSARDSSSGRLNEQFF.

This clonotype has just a few counts. V gene TRBV7-3 combines with J gene TRBJ2-6, with D hard to call. The germline V gene encodes CDR1 SGHTA and CDR2 FQGTGA. The ends were cut back, 2 bases at V and 3 bases at J, with 8 bases in the middle. This CDR3 comprises 15 residues. The CDR3 spells CASSLPGRGANVLTF. The CDR3 DNA is TGTGCCAGCAGCTTACCGGGTCGTGGGGCCAACGTCCTGACTTTC.

This clonotype was counted ten times or more. This chain joins TRBV28 and TRBJ2-1; unclear D gene. The CDR3 spans 16 residues. Trimming pared 7 bases from V and 0 bases from J, leaving 16 bases between. Germline V gives CDR1 MDHEN, CDR2 SYDVKM. CDR3 residues: CASTTTRAISYNEQFF. CDR3 nucleotides: TGTGCCAGCACCACTACCCGAGCGATCTCCTACAATGAGCAGTTCTTC. Together with reference TRBV28 and TRBJ2-1, the CDR3 gives the full variable domain: DVKVTQSSRYLVKRTGEKVFLECVQDMDHENMFWYRQDPGLGLRLIYFSYDVKMKEKGDIPEGYSVSREKKERFSLILESASTNQTSMYLCASTTTRAISYNEQFFGPGTRLTVL.

The table lists this clonotype with many counts. The V gene is TRBV28, the J gene TRBJ1-1, with 10 bases that match TRBD1. The CDR3 extends over 15 amino acids. Trimming cost V 6 bases and J 6 bases; bases outside gene matches: 10. Germline loops: CDR1 MDHEN, CDR2 SYDVKM. CDR3 bases: TGTGCCAGCAGGGGTCCCGGGACAGGGGTGTCTGAAGCTTTCTTT. This sequence encodes CASRGPGTGVSEAFF. The full variable domain, completed using reference TRBV28 and TRBJ1-1, is DVKVTQSSRYLVKRTGEKVFLECVQDMDHENMFWYRQDPGLGLRLIYFSYDVKMKEKGDIPEGYSVSREKKERFSLILESASTNQTSMYLCASRGPGTGVSEAFFGQGTRLTVV.

This clonotype was recorded many times. DNA of the CDR3: TGTGCCAGCAGCTTAGCGGGCCTCACCCCCTATGGCTACACCTTC. It is translated as CASSLAGLTPYGYTF. The V and J genes are TRBV7-9 and TRBJ1-2; no clear D. CDR1 is SEHNR and CDR2 is FQNEAQ in the germline V gene (reference sequence). This CDR3 region has 15 residues. The V end lost 0 bases, the J end lost 4 bases, and 12 bases lay between the germline ends.

This clonotype was recorded at least ten times. The chain recombines TRBV28 with TRBJ2-3; 7 bases map to TRBD2. Germline V gene data show CDR1 as MDHEN and CDR2 as SYDVKM. V trimming: 2 bases; J trimming: 1 base; junction bases outside the gene matches: 6. The CDR3 sequence is 16 residues long. The CDR3 is CASSLIAGEGTDTQYF. In DNA form, the CDR3 reads TGTGCCAGCAGTTTAATCGCGGGAGAGGGCACAGATACGCAGTATTTT.

This clonotype has more than one count but fewer than ten. The rearrangement joins TRBV4-3 to TRBJ1-1; D ambiguous. V dropped 4 bases and J dropped 1 base, with 13 bases sitting between them. The CDR3 consists of 15 residues. Germline V gene sequence: CDR1 LGHNA, CDR2 YSLEER. CDR3 amino acids: CASSPFVRSNTEAFF. The CDR3 DNA sequence: TGCGCCAGCAGCCCCTTTGTCAGGTCGAACACTGAAGCTTTCTTT.

This clonotype was observed many times. The CDR3 coding sequence is TGCAGCGTTGAAGATGGGGAAAGGGCAGGCGAGCAGTACTTC. It is translated as CSVEDGERAGEQYF. The chain uses TRBV29-1 and TRBJ2-7; the D is unclear. Germline-derived CDR1 and CDR2 are SQVTM and ANQGSEA. V lost 0 bases and J lost 6, with 15 bases in between. The CDR3 has 14 residues.

This clonotype showed up many times. The chain has TRBV12-3 or TRBV12-4 and TRBJ2-5; the D is unclear. V was trimmed by 6 bases and J by 2 bases, leaving 19 bases between them. This CDR3 comprises 16 residues. The CDR3 DNA sequence: TGTGCCAGCAGCCCGCCGCCCGTGACGGATCAAGAGACCCAGTACTTC. Its translation: CASSPPPVTDQETQYF.

This chain uses TRBV7-8 with TRBJ2-7; D may match TRBD1 or TRBD2 (5 bases each). The V end was cut by 1 base, the J end by 4 bases, with 11 bases between. CDR3 length equals 14 residues. CDR1 and CDR2 (germline): SGHVS, FQNEAQ. The CDR3 sequence is CASSLGGAAYEQYF. The CDR3 coding sequence is TGTGCCAGCAGCTTAGGAGGGGCCGCATACGAGCAGTACTTC.

This clonotype was observed many times. The chain uses TRBV27 and TRBJ2-1; the D is unclear. Trimming took 2 bases from V and 9 from J, leaving 11 bases between them. Germline CDR1 and CDR2: MNHEY and SMNVEV (reference sequence). The CDR3 is 13 residues long. CDR3 loop: CASSLGAAREQFF. In DNA form, the CDR3 reads TGTGCCAGCAGTTTAGGTGCTGCTCGTGAGCAGTTCTTC.

In this sample, this clonotype turned up many times. CDR3 in amino acids: CASSKDRGRDEQYF. CDR3 DNA sequence: TGTGCCAGCAGCAAAGACAGGGGGAGGGACGAGCAGTACTTC. The chain recombines TRBV7-2 with TRBJ2-7, with 9 bases identical to TRBD1. CDR3 length: 14 amino acids. Trimming took 5 bases from V and 5 from J; bases not matched to a gene: 7. Germline V CDR1 and CDR2: SGHTA, FQGNSA. Using reference TRBV7-2 and TRBJ2-7 for the parts outside the CDR3, the full variable domain is GAGVSQSPSNKVTEKGKDVELRCDPISGHTALYWYRQSLGQGLEFLIYFQGNSAPDKSGLPSDRFSAERTGGSVSTLTIQRTQQEDSAVYLCASSKDRGRDEQYFGPGTRLTVT.

This clonotype was picked up a small number of times. The J gene is TRBJ2-2, the V gene TRBV5-1; 7 positions agree with TRBD1. There are 13 residues in the CDR3. J gave up 16 bases and V 0 bases, and 9 bases lay outside the gene matches. CDR1 and CDR2 (germline): SGHRS, YFSETQ. CDR3: CASSLVRDSTPFF. In nucleotides, the CDR3 is TGCGCCAGCAGCTTGGTACGGGACAGTACGCCGTTTTTT.

This clonotype was recorded a few times. The V and J genes are TRBV29-1 and TRBJ2-7, with D unclear. Germline-derived CDR1 and CDR2 are SQVTM and ANQGSEA. Trimming shortened V by 3 bases and J by 3 bases, and 9 bases separated the two germline ends. The CDR3 has 12 residues. CDR3 amino acids: CSVDVGGYEQYF. The CDR3 DNA reads as TGCAGCGTTGACGTGGGTGGCTACGAGCAGTACTTC.

This clonotype has ten or more counts. DNA for the CDR3: TGTGCCAGCTCACCACCGGACAGCCCGGGGCAGTACTTC. Translation: CASSPPDSPGQYF. J is TRBJ2-7 and V is TRBV18, with D tentatively TRBD1 (6 bases). The ends were cut back, 0 bases at V and 9 bases at J, with 12 bases in the middle. The V gene's germline CDR1 is KGHSH and CDR2 LQKENI. This CDR3 has 13 residues.

As concerns this clonotype: One base away lies a much larger clone, so this may be a sequencing read error. The V call is TRBV7-2, the J call TRBJ2-1; 10 positions agree with TRBD2. Germline V gives CDR1 SGHTA, CDR2 FQGNSA. Trimming took 5 bases from V and 9 from J; bases not matched to a gene: 10. CDR3 length equals 15 residues. The CDR3 is CASSLKASGRSEQFF. The CDR3 DNA reads as TGTGCCAGCAGCCTTAAAGCTAGCGGGAGAAGTGAGCAGTTCTTC.

This clonotype occurred many times. The V and J genes are TRBV3-1 and TRBJ2-7; TRBD2 matches 8 bases. Trimming cost V 2 bases and J 7 bases; bases outside gene matches: 13. The CDR3 spans 16 residues. Germline V gene lookup returns CDR1 LGHDT and CDR2 YNNKEL (reference sequence). The chain's CDR3 is CASSQQLAASHREQYF. CDR3 nucleotides: TGTGCCAGCAGCCAACAACTAGCGGCATCTCACCGGGAGCAGTACTTC.

This clonotype was observed a handful of times. J is TRBJ2-1 and V is TRBV4-2; tentative D call: TRBD2 (6 bases). The CDR3 length is 13 residues. The V and J ends lost 4 bases and 6 bases respectively, with 10 bases between them. Germline V gene lookup returns CDR1 LGHNA and CDR2 YNFKEQ. This CDR3 is CASSRGIGNEQFF. The CDR3 DNA follows: TGTGCCAGCAGCCGCGGGATAGGCAATGAGCAGTTCTTC.

The rearrangement uses TRBV4-2 and TRBJ1-3; D gene uncertain. V lost 2 bases, J lost 0 bases, and 8 bases lay in between. Per the germline V gene, CDR1 is LGHNA and CDR2 is YNFKEQ. CDR3 length: 15 residues. CDR3 sequence: CASSQLQSSGNTIYF. CDR3 coding DNA: TGTGCCAGCAGCCAACTACAGAGCTCTGGAAACACCATATATTTT.

This clonotype was observed many times. This chain joins TRBV7-3 and TRBJ1-1, with unresolved D. V shed 6 bases and J shed 4 bases, with 12 bases lying between them. The germline V gene encodes CDR1 SGHTA and CDR2 FQGTGA. CDR3 length equals 13 residues. CDR3 loop: CASSTTGGTEAFF. The CDR3 DNA sequence: TGTGCCAGCAGTACGACGGGAGGCACTGAAGCTTTCTTT.

This clonotype was seen only once. V is TRBV30 and J is TRBJ2-2; possible D gene TRBD1, 6 bases. Trimming removed 3 bases at V and 6 bases at J, with 11 bases between. The CDR3 has 13 amino acids. Germline loops: CDR1 GTSNPN, CDR2 SVGIG (reference sequence). The CDR3 loop is CAWRYRAAGELFF. CDR3 in DNA: TGTGCCTGGAGGTACAGGGCCGCCGGGGAGCTGTTTTTT.

This clonotype was recorded at least ten times. J is TRBJ1-1 and V is TRBV7-3; possible D gene TRBD1, 5 bases. Trimming took 6 bases from V and 2 from J, leaving 10 bases between them. CDR3 length: 13 residues. The germline CDR1 and CDR2 sequences are SGHTA and FQGTGA. The CDR3 nucleotides are TGTGCCAGCAGTCTACAGGCTAACACTGAAGCTTTCTTT. Encoded protein: CASSLQANTEAFF.

This clonotype was seen at least ten times. The CDR3 sequence is CASSLGSYNSPLHF. Written as DNA, the CDR3 is TGTGCCAGCAGCTTAGGGAGCTATAATTCACCCCTCCACTTT. V usage is TRBV7-2 and J usage is TRBJ1-6; D gene unclear. The CDR3 covers 14 residues. Germline V lookup: CDR1 SGHTA, CDR2 FQGNSA. The V end lost 1 base, the J end lost 3 bases, and 4 bases lay between the germline ends.